The 5 T cell receptor beta chains below come from one sample, sequenced in a study of CD8+ T cells in alopecia areata. As the sequencing template, cDNA was produced by extracting RNA and reverse transcribing it. Profiling relied on immunoSEQ multiplex PCR, and the TCRdb table lists in-frame clones only, not all of them. The data hold 160,000 or so clones, with just over 65% observed a single time. Treatment meaning: oral pan-JAK inhibitor, 5-10 mg twice daily. The sample here was CD4+ T cells sorted from blood, taken at week 4, from a patient treated with tofacitinib. These receptors all stem from a human donor with alopecia areata.

The rearrangement links TRBV7-2 to TRBJ1-6; no reliable D call. Between the trimmed V and J ends, which lost 3 bases and 3 bases, there was a span of 15 bases. CDR1 is SGHTA and CDR2 is FQGNSA in the germline V gene. The CDR3 spans 17 residues. As DNA, the CDR3 is TGTGCCAGCAGCTTCGTTCCGGTAGTAGGCTATAATTCACCCCTCCACTTT. Its translation: CASSFVPVVGYNSPLHF.

V and J are TRBV25-1 and TRBJ1-2; a possible D gene is TRBD1 (5 bases). Germline V gene lookup returns CDR1 MGHDK and CDR2 SYGVNS. With 6 bases removed from V and 6 bases from J, the gap between germline ends came to 11 bases. The CDR3 has 12 residues. Here the CDR3 DNA reads TGTGCCAGCAGCGACGCGGGGGATGGCTACACCTTC. Translating it yields CASSDAGDGYTF.

The CDR3 sequence is CACPYRSGTANTGELFF. CDR3 bases: TGTGCCTGCCCATATCGAAGCGGGACAGCGAACACCGGGGAGCTGTTTTTT. The chain is built from TRBV30 and TRBJ2-2; D could derive from TRBD1 or TRBD2 (7 bases each). The V end was cut by 6 bases, the J end by 0 bases, with 20 bases between. Per the germline V gene, CDR1 is GTSNPN and CDR2 is SVGIG (reference sequence). This CDR3 region has 17 residues.

The V call is TRBV29-1, the J call TRBJ2-5; 10 bases are shared with TRBD2. The trim removed 4 bases at V and 2 bases at J, leaving 7 bases unmatched. CDR1 SQVTM and CDR2 ANQGSEA come from the germline V gene. CDR3 length: 15 residues. CDR3 protein: CSVALLAGSQETQYF. The CDR3 coding sequence is TGCAGCGTTGCATTACTAGCGGGAAGTCAAGAGACCCAGTACTTC.

This chain connects TRBV5-6 to TRBJ2-2, with D possibly matching TRBD2 (5 bases). The germline V gene encodes CDR1 SGHDT and CDR2 YYEEEE. V lost 7 bases and J 0 bases, leaving 16 bases between the germline ends. This CDR3 has 16 amino acids. The CDR3 coding sequence is TGTGCCAGCTCCGACACGCGGGCGGCGAACACCGGGGAGCTGTTTTTT. Its protein is CASSDTRAANTGELFF.